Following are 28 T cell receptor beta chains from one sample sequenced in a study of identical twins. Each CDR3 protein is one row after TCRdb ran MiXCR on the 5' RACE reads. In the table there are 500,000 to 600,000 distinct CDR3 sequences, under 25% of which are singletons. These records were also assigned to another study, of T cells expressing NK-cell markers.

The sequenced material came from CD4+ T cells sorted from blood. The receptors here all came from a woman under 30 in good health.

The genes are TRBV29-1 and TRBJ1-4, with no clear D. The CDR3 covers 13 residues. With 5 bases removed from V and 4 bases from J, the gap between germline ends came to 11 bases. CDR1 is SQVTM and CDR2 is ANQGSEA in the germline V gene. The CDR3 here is CSVFKRGNEKLFF. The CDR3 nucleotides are TGCAGCGTTTTTAAGCGGGGTAATGAAAAACTGTTTTTT.

The CDR3 coding sequence is TGCGCCAGCAGGAGCGCCTTCAATCAGCCCCAGCATTTT. Its translation is CASRSAFNQPQHF. This chain connects TRBV5-1 to TRBJ1-5, with D unresolved. Germline CDR1 and CDR2: SGHRS and YFSETQ. The CDR3 is made up of 13 amino acids. V gave up 5 bases and J gave up 3 bases, with 9 bases separating them.

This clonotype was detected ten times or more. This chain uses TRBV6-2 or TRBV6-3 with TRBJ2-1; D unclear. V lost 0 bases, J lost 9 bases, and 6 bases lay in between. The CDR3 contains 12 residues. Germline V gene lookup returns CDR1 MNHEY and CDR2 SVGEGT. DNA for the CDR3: TGTGCCAGCAGTTACTCGTTTGGTGAGCAGTTCTTC. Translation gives CASSYSFGEQFF.

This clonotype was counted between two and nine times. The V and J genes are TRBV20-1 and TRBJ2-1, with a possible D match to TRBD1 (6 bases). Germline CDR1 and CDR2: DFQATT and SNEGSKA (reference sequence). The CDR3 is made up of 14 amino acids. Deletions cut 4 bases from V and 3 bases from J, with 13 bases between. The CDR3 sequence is CSAIRTEGYNEQFF. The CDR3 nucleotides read TGCAGTGCTATAAGGACAGAAGGCTACAATGAGCAGTTCTTC.

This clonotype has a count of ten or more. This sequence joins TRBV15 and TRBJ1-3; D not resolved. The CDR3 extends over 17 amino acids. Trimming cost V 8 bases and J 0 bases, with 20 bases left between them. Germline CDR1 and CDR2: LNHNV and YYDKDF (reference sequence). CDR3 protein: CATAAEMAADSGNTIYF. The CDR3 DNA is TGTGCCACCGCCGCTGAGATGGCAGCAGACTCTGGAAACACCATATATTTT. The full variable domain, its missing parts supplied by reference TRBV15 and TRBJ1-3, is DAMVIQNPRYQVTQFGKPVTLSCSQTLNHNVMYWYQQKSSQAPKLLFHYYDKDFNNEADTPDNFQSRRPNTSFCFLDIRSPGLGDTAMYLCATAAEMAADSGNTIYFGEGSWLTVV.

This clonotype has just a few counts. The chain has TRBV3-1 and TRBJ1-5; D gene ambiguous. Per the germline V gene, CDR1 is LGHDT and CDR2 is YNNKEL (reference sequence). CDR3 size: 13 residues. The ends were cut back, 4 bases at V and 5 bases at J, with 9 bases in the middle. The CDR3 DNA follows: TGTGCCAGCAGCCCCTGGGCCGATCAGCCCCAGCATTTT. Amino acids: CASSPWADQPQHF.

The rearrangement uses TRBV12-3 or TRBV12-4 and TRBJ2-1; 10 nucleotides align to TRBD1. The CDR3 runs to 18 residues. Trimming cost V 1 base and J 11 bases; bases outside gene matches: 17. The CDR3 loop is CASSLVEIGTGVFSKQFF. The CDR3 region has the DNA TGTGCCAGCAGTTTAGTGGAAATCGGGACAGGGGTTTTCTCAAAGCAGTTCTTC.

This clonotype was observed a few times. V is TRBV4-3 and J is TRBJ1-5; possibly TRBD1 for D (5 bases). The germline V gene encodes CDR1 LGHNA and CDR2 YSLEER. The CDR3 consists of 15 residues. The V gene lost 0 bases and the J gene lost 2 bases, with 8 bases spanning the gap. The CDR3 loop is CASSQDGGGNQPQHF. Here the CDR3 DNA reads TGCGCCAGCAGCCAAGATGGGGGGGGCAATCAGCCCCAGCATTTT.

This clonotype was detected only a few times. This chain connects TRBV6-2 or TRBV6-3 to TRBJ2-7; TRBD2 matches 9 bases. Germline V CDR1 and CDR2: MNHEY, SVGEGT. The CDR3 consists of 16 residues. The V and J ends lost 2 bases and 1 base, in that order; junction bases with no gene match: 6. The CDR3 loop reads CASSYPSGIGSYEQYF. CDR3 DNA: TGTGCCAGCAGTTACCCTAGCGGGATTGGGTCCTACGAGCAGTACTTC.

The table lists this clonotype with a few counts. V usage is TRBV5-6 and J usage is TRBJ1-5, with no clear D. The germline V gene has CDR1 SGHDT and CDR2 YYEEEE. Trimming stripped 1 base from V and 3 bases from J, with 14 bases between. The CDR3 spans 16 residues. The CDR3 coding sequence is TGTGCCAGCAGCTTGACTAGGGCAGCTCCCAATCAGCCCCAGCATTTT. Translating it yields CASSLTRAAPNQPQHF. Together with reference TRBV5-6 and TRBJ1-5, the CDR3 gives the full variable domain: DAGVTQSPTHLIKTRGQQVTLRCSPKSGHDTVSWYQQALGQGPQFIFQYYEEEERQRGNFPDRFSGHQFPNYSSELNVNALLLGDSALYLCASSLTRAAPNQPQHFGDGTRLSIL.

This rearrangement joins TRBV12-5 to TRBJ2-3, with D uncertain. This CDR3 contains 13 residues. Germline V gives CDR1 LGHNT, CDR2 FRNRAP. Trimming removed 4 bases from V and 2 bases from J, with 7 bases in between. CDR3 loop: CASGSFFTDTQYF. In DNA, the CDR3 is TGTGCTAGTGGTTCCTTCTTCACAGATACGCAGTATTTT.

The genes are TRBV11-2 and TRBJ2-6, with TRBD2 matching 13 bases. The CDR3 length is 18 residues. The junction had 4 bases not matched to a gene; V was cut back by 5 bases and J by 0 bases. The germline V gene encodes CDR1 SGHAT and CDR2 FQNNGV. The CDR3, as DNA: TGTGCCAGCAGCGATACTAGCGGGGGGGCCTCTGGGGCCAACGTCCTGACTTTC. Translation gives CASSDTSGGASGANVLTF.

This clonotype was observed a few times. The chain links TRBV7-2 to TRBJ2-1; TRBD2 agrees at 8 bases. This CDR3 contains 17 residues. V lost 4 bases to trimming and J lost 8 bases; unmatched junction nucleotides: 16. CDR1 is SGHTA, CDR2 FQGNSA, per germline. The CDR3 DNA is TGTGCCAGCAGCTCGAGATATAGCGGGACCCGCCGGGATGAGCAGTTCTTC. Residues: CASSSRYSGTRRDEQFF. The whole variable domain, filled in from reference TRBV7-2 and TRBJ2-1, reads GAGVSQSPSNKVTEKGKDVELRCDPISGHTALYWYRQSLGQGLEFLIYFQGNSAPDKSGLPSDRFSAERTGGSVSTLTIQRTQQEDSAVYLCASSSRYSGTRRDEQFFGPGTRLTVL.

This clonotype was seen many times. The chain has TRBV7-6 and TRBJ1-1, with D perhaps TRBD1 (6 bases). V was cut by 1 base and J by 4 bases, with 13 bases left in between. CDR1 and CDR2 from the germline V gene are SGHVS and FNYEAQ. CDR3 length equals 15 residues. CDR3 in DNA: TGTGCCAGCAGCTTAGACAGGGCGGGGTTCACTGAAGCTTTCTTT. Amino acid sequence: CASSLDRAGFTEAFF.

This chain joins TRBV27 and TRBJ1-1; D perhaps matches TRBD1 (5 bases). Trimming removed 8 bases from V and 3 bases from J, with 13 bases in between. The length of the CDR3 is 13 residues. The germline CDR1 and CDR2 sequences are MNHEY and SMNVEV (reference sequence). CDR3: CASRSAGDTEAFF. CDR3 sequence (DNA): TGTGCCAGCCGGAGCGCGGGGGACACTGAAGCTTTCTTT.

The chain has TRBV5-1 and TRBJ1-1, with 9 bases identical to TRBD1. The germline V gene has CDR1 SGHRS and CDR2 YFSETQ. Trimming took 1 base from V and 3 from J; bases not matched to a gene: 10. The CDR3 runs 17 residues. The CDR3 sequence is CASSLLGTGPTDTEAFF. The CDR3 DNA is TGCGCCAGCAGCTTGTTAGGGACAGGGCCAACGGACACTGAAGCTTTCTTT.

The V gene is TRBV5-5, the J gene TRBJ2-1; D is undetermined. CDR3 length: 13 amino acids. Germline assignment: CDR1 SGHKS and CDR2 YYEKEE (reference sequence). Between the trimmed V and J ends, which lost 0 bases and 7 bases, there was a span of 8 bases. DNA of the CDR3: TGTGCCAGCAGCTTGGAAATAAGAAATGAGCAGTTCTTC. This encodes CASSLEIRNEQFF.

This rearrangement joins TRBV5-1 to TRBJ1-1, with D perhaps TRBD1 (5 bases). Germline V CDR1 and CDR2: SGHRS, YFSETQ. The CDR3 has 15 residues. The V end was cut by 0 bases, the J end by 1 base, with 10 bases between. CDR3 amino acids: CASSLVGAGNTEAFF. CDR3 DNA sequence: TGCGCCAGCAGCTTGGTTGGGGCAGGGAACACTGAAGCTTTCTTT. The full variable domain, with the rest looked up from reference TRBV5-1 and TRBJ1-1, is KAGVTQTPRYLIKTRGQQVTLSCSPISGHRSVSWYQQTPGQGLQFLFEYFSETQRNKGNFPGRFSGRQFSNSRSEMNVSTLELGDSALYLCASSLVGAGNTEAFFGQGTRLTVV.

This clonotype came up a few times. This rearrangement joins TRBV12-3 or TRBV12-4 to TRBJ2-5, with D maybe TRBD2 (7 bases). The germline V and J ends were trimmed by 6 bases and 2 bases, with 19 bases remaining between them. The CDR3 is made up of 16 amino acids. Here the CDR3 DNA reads TGTGCCAGCAGCGTAGGGAGGGGGGCGCCTCAAGAGACCCAGTACTTC. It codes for CASSVGRGAPQETQYF.

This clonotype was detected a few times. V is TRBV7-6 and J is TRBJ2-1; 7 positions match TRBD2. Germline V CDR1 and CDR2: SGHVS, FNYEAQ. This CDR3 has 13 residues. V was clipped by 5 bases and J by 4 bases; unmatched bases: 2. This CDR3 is CASSQGGYNEQFF. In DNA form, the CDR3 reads TGTGCCAGCAGCCAGGGAGGGTACAATGAGCAGTTCTTC.

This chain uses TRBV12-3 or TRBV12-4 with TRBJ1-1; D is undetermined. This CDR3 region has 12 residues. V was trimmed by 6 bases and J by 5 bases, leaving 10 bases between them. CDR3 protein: CASSPIRTEAFF. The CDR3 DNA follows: TGTGCCAGCAGCCCGATTAGGACTGAAGCTTTCTTT.

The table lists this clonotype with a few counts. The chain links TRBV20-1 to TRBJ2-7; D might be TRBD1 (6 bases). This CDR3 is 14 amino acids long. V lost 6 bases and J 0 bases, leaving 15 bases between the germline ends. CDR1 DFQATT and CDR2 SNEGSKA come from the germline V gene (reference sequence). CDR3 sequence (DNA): TGCAGTGCATCCCGGACAGCTGTCTCCTACGAGCAGTACTTC. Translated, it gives CSASRTAVSYEQYF.

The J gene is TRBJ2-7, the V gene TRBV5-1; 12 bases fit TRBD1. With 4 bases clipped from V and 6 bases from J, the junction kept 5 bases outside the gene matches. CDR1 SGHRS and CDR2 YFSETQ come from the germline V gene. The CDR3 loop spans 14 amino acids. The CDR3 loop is CASSTGTGGLEQYF. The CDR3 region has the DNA TGCGCCAGCAGCACCGGGACAGGGGGCCTCGAGCAGTACTTC.

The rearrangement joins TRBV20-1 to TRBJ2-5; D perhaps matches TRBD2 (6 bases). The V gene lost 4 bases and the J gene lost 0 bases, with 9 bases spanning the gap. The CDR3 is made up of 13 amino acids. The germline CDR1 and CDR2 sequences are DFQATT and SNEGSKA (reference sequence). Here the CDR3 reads CSATRTNQETQYF. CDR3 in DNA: TGCAGTGCTACCCGGACTAACCAAGAGACCCAGTACTTC.

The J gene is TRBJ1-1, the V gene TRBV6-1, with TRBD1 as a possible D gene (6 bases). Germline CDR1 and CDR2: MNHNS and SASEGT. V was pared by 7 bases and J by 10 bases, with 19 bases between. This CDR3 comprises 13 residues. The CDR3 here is CASTPTGGGGAFF. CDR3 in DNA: TGTGCCAGCACCCCCACGGGGGGCGGAGGAGCTTTCTTT.

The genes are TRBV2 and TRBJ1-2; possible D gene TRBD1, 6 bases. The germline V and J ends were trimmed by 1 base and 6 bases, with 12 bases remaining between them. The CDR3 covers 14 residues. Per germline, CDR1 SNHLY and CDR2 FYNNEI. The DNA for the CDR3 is TGTGCCAGCAGTGAAGGAAGGGGGGCTCATGGCTACACCTTC. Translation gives CASSEGRGAHGYTF.

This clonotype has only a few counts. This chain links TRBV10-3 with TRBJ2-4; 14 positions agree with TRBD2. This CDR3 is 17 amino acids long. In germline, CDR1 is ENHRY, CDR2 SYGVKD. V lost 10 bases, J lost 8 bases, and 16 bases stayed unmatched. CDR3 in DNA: TGTGCCACCGCAACCGGGACTAGCGGGAGCTTATCGGACATTCAGTACTTC. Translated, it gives CATATGTSGSLSDIQYF.

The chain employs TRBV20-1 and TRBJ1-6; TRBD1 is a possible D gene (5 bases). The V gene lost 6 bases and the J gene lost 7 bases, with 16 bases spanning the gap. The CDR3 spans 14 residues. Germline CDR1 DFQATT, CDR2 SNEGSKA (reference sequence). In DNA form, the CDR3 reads TGCAGTGCCCACAGGTCGGGGGAAAATTCACCCCTCCACTTT. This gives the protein CSAHRSGENSPLHF.